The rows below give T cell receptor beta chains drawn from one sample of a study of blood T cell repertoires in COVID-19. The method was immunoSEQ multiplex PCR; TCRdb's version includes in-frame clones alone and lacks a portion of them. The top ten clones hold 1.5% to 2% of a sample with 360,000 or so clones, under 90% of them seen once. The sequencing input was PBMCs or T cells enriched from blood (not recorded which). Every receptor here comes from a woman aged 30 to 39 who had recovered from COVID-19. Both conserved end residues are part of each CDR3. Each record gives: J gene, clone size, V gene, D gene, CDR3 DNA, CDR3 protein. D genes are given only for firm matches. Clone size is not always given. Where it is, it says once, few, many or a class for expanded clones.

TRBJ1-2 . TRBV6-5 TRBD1 TGTGCCAGCAGTTACGACAGGGTTGGCTACACCTTC CASSYDRVGYTF
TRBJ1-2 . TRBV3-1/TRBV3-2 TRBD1 TGTGCCAGCAGAGAGACAGGGAAGGATGGCTACACCTTC CASRETGKDGYTF
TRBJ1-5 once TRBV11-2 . TGTGCCAGCGCCCCGGGGACTTTTGATCAGCCCCAGCATTTT CASAPGTFDQPQHF
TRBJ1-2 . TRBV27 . TGTGCCAGCAGTTTATCGTGGTCACCTACAGGACACTATGGCTACACCTTC CASSLSWSPTGHYGYTF
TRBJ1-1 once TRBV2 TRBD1 TGTGCCAGCAGTGAAACGGACAGGGTCACTGAAGCTTTCTTT CASSETDRVTEAFF
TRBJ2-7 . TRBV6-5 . TGTGCCAGCAGCAGGGACTCGGCCTACGAGCAGTACTTC CASSRDSAYEQYF
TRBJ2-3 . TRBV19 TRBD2 TGTGCCAGTAGTCGGACTAGTTGGGGACATACGCAGTATTTT CASSRTSWGHTQYF
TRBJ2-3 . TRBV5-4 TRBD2 TGTGCCAGCAGCAGGACTAGCGGGCCTAGCACAGATACGCAGTATTTT CASSRTSGPSTDTQYF
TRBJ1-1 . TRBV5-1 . TGCGCCAGCAGTCCTGACAGTATGAACACTGAAGCTTTCTTT CASSPDSMNTEAFF
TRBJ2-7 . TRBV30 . TGTGCCTGGAGTGTGTACAACTCCTACGAGCAGTACTTC CAWSVYNSYEQYF
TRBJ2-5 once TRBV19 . TGTGCCAGTAGTCGAAGCGGCCCAGAGACCCAGTACTTC CASSRSGPETQYF
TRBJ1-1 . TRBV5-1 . TGCGCCAGCAGCTTCGGATACAGGAACACTGAAGCTTTCTTT CASSFGYRNTEAFF
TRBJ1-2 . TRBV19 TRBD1 TGTGCCAGTAGCCGAGGGGGACAGGGGGCCTCTAACTATGGCTACACCTTC CASSRGGQGASNYGYTF
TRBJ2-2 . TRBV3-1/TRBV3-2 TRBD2 TGTGCCAGCAGCAGAATTACTAGCGGGAGGGACACCGGGGAGCTGTTTTTT CASSRITSGRDTGELFF
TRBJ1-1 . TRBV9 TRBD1 TGTGCCAGCAGCGTAGGGGACAGGGTAATGTACACTGAAGCTTTCTTT CASSVGDRVMYTEAFF
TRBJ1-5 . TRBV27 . TGTGCCAGCAGTTTTTCGGGGAACAATCAGCCCCAGCATTTT CASSFSGNNQPQHF
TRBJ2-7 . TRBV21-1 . TGTGCCAGCAGCATTATGTTAAAGGAGGCTCCGAGAGGCTACGAGCAGTACTTC CASSIMLKEAPRGYEQYF
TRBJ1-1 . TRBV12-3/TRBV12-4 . TGTGCCAGCAGGCCCAGGGTCAGGACTGAAGCTTTCTTT CASRPRVRTEAFF
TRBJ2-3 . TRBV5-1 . TGCGCCAGCAGCCGAGCGGCGAGCACAGATACGCAGTATTTT CASSRAASTDTQYF
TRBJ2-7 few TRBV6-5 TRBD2 TGTGCCAGCAGTTACTCGAGGACTAGCGGGGTCTACGAGCAGTACTTC CASSYSRTSGVYEQYF
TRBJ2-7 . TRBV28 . TGTGCCAGCAGTTTGCAGGGGGGCGGCTACGAGCAGTACTTC CASSLQGGGYEQYF
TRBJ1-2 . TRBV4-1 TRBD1 TGCGCCAGCAGCCAAGCGCCAGGGACAGGGGGGGCCAGCTATGGCTACACCTTC CASSQAPGTGGASYGYTF
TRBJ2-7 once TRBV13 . TGTGCCAGCAGCTTAGCGGCGGGAGAGCAGTACTTC CASSLAAGEQYF
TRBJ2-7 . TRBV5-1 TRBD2 TGCGCCAGCAGCTTGGGGCCTAGCGGGGGCTCCTACGAGCAGTACTTC CASSLGPSGGSYEQYF
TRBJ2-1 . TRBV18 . TGTGCCAGCTTTGCAGGGACTGGGTACAATGAGCAGTTCTTC CASFAGTGYNEQFF
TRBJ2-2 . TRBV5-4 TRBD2 TGTGCCAGCAGCCCAACTAGCGGGGTTAACACCGGGGAGCTGTTTTTT CASSPTSGVNTGELFF
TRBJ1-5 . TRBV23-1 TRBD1 TGCGCCAGTCCGAGATGGAACAGGGGGGATAATCAGCCCCAGCATTTT CASPRWNRGDNQPQHF
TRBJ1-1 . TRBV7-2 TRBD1 TGTGCCAGCAGCATTACAGGGGGCCCGGGCGCTGAAGCTTTCTTT CASSITGGPGAEAFF
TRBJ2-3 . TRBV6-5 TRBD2 TGTGCCAGCGCGTCTAGCGGGAGTTACACAGATACGCAGTATTTT CASASSGSYTDTQYF
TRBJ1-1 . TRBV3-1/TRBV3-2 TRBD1 TGTGCCAGCAGCCGGGGAACAGGGGAGGTAGCTTTCTTT CASSRGTGEVAFF
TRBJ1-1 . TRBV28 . TGTGCCAGCAGCGACAGCCTGAACACTGAAGCTTTCTTT CASSDSLNTEAFF
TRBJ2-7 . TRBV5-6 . TGTGCCAGCAGCCCACCAGCCGGGACAAGTCCGTACGAGCAGTACTTC CASSPPAGTSPYEQYF
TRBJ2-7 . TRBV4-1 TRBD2 TGCGCCAGCAGCCAAGATCGAGTAGCGGGGGGGTCCCTAGAAGAGCAGTACTTC CASSQDRVAGGSLEEQYF
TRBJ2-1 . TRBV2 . TGTGCCAGCAGTGAAGCGCTGGGGGGGCCGCACGATGAGCAGTTCTTC CASSEALGGPHDEQFF
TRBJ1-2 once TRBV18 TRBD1 TGTGCCAGCTCACGAGCCCGGGACAGCCTTTATGGCTACACCTTC CASSRARDSLYGYTF
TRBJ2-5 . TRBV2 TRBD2 TGTGCCAGCCGGGCGGGGGGGTACCAAGAGACCCAGTACTTC CASRAGGYQETQYF
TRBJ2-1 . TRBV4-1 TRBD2 TGCGCCAGCAGCCAACGACTAGCGGGAGGGCCTATGGATGAGCAGTTCTTC CASSQRLAGGPMDEQFF
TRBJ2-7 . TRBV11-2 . TGTGCCAGCAGTTCCTCTAGAGGAACCTACGAGCAGTACTTC CASSSSRGTYEQYF
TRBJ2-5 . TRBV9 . TGTGCCAGCAGCGTAGTGGGGGAGGAGGGGACCCAGTACTTC CASSVVGEEGTQYF
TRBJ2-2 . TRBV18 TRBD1 TGTGCCAGCTCCCTCGACAGGGTCGGTCACGGGGAGCTGTTTTTT CASSLDRVGHGELFF
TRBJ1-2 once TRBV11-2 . TGTGCCAGCAGCTCGGACTCTGGCTACACCTTC CASSSDSGYTF
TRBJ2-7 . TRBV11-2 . TGTGCCAGCAGCCTCAGGTTCGGCGAGCAGTACTTC CASSLRFGEQYF
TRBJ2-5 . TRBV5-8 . TGTGCCAGCAGCTTGGAGGGGCGGTCCCAAGAGACCCAGTACTTC CASSLEGRSQETQYF
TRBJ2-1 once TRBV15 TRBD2 TGTGCCACCAGCAGCACCTCTAGCGGGGGGTTTGTGAATGAGCAGTTCTTC CATSSTSSGGFVNEQFF
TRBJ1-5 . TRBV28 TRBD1 TGTGCCAGCAGTGGGACAGTCGCTAGCAATCAGCCCCAGCATTTT CASSGTVASNQPQHF
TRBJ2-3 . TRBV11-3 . TGTGCCAGCAGCCAGCGACTAGATGGTACGCAGTATTTT CASSQRLDGTQYF
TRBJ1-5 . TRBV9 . TGTGCCAGCAGCGTAACCGCGCGGACAGCTAATCAGCCCCAGCATTTT CASSVTARTANQPQHF
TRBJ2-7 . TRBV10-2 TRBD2 TGCGCCAGCGCCCCAGTAAGCGGGATTGGGTACGAGCAGTACTTC CASAPVSGIGYEQYF
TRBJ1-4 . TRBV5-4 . TGTGCCAGCAGCTTGGGAAAGGGGTTGAGCGATGAAAAACTGTTTTTT CASSLGKGLSDEKLFF
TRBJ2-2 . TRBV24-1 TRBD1 TGTGCCACCAGTGATACCCGGGGACAGCGGACCGGGGAGCTGTTTTTT CATSDTRGQRTGELFF
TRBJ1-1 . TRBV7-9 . TGTGCCAGCAGCCGCGAGGCTGAAGCTTTCTTT CASSREAEAFF
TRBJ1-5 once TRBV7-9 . TGTGCCAGCGCCGATGGACTCTATAGCAATCAGCCCCAGCATTTT CASADGLYSNQPQHF
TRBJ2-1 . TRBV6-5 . TGTGCCAGCAGTTACTCGTCCTACGTGAATGAGCAGTTCTTC CASSYSSYVNEQFF